Below, one TCR beta chain is given with its context. These data originate in a study of blood T cell repertoires in COVID-19. Across the whole study: Italy, Spain and the United States were the sources of the convalescent and acute COVID-19 samples. T cells, B-cell-depleted T cells, or PBMCs supplied cDNA or gDNA.

Methods used by the authors: Reference gene primer amplification yielded estimated nucleated cell counts. The repertoire was sequenced with immunoSEQ multiplex PCR; TCRdb's copy has only in-frame clones and lacks some. The V and J calls and clone size were taken over from that table, and D and trimming were inferred from the DNA. The sample records under 400,000 clones, 70% to 90% being singletons. Patients at the Seattle site were enrolled during active infection and followed longitudinally. The TCR comes from a woman aged 25 to 45 with COVID-19, enrolled during active disease. The sequenced sample was peripheral blood.

CDR3 bases: TGCAGCGTTGGCCCCCCGGGACTAGCGGAGGGCCACCACGAGCAGTACTTC. It specifies CSVGPPGLAEGHHEQYF. The chain links TRBV29-1 to TRBJ2-7; 11 nucleotides align to TRBD2. V shed 4 bases, J shed 5 bases, and the junction held 16 bases outside the gene matches. The germline CDR1 and CDR2 sequences are SQVTM and ANQGSEA. CDR3 length equals 17 residues.